Below, 5 T cell receptor beta chains from the same sample are listed, as sequenced in a study of tumor-infiltrating lymphocytes in localized non-small cell lung cancer. Some clones are missing from TCRdb's copy, which holds only in-frame ones; the method was immunoSEQ multiplex PCR. The profile shows roughly 16,000 clones, roughly 71% of them singletons. The specimen was lung tumor tissue. The receptors come from a human donor with non-small cell lung cancer.

This clone was detected once. This chain joins TRBV27 and TRBJ2-7, with TRBD1 matching 7 bases. Per germline, CDR1 MNHEY and CDR2 SMNVEV (reference sequence). V was clipped by 5 bases and J by 2 bases; unmatched bases: 9. This CDR3 has 15 amino acids. The DNA for the CDR3 is TGTGCCAGCAGTCGCTTCGGACAGGAGCCCTACGAGCAGTACTTC. Translating it yields CASSRFGQEPYEQYF.

The chain carries TRBV30 and TRBJ1-2, with 8 bases identical to TRBD1. The CDR3 is 14 amino acids. CDR1 is GTSNPN and CDR2 is SVGIG in the germline V gene (reference sequence). CDR3 sequence: CALTTGVFSYGYTF. CDR3 in DNA: TGTGCATTGACGACAGGGGTATTTAGCTATGGCTACACCTTC.

V usage is TRBV5-6 and J usage is TRBJ2-3; TRBD2 agrees at 10 bases. The CDR3 runs to 15 residues. J gave up 1 base and V 4 bases, and 3 bases lay outside the gene matches. Germline CDR1 and CDR2: SGHDT and YYEEEE. The CDR3 here is CASSGGLARTDTQYF. The DNA for the CDR3 is TGTGCCAGCAGCGGGGGACTAGCGCGCACAGATACGCAGTATTTT.

V is TRBV5-8 and J is TRBJ2-7; perhaps TRBD1 as D (6 bases). Trimming took off 4 bases at V and 2 bases at J, with 16 bases between the two ends. CDR1 is SGHTS, CDR2 YDEGEE, per germline. CDR3 length: 15 residues. The CDR3, as DNA: TGTGCCAGCAGCCGAGCCGGGACATCCCCCTACGAGCAGTACTTC. Translation gives CASSRAGTSPYEQYF.

The chain carries TRBV4-1 and TRBJ2-4; 11 bases align to TRBD1. The CDR3 consists of 15 residues. The trim removed 6 bases at V and 4 bases at J, leaving 5 bases unmatched. Germline CDR1 reads MGHRA; CDR2 reads YSYEKL. CDR3 nucleotide sequence: TGCGCCAGCAGGGGGACAGGGGGATGGAAAAACATTCAGTACTTC. Residues: CASRGTGGWKNIQYF.